The source of this T cell receptor beta chain is a study of cytomegalovirus exposure and HLA in healthy donors. The V gene's germline CDR1 is MRHNA and CDR2 SNTAGT. Deletions cut 0 bases from V and 1 base from J, with 6 bases between. The CDR3 spans 15 residues. The PCR employed 60 Vbeta primers together with 13 Jbeta primers. The table came from immunoSEQ multiplex PCR; TCRdb's copy has only in-frame clones and leaves some out. Among 130,000 or so clones listed, 75% to 80% were seen once. The chain is built from TRBV6-4 and TRBJ2-2; a weak D match, TRBD2 (5 bases). The source of this sequence is a woman in her sixties in good health and CMV-seronegative. Sequenced material: PBMCs. The CDR3 coding sequence is TGTGCCAGCAGTGACTCGAGCGGGAACACCGGGGAGCTGTTTTTT. As protein: CASSDSSGNTGELFF.